The source of this T cell receptor beta chain is a study of blood T cell repertoires in COVID-19. The overall study: Sample material is recorded as cDNA or gDNA derived from T cells, B-cell-depleted T cells, or PBMCs.

One Seattle source followed patients from active infection through their disease course. The assay was immunoSEQ multiplex PCR, and TCRdb's table has in-frame clones only and misses some. The data hold 100,000 to 150,000 clones, with 75% to 90% observed a single time. The CDR3 totals 13 residues. The germline CDR1 and CDR2 sequences are SGHRS and YFSETQ. Trimming stripped 0 bases from V and 7 bases from J, with 11 bases between. The J gene is TRBJ2-7, the V gene TRBV5-1; D might be TRBD2 (5 bases). The receptor was derived from an elderly woman with COVID-19, enrolled during active disease. Sequenced input: peripheral blood. The DNA for the CDR3 is TGCGCCAGCAGCTTGGGCGGGCCGCGGGAGCAGTACTTC. It translates to CASSLGGPREQYF.